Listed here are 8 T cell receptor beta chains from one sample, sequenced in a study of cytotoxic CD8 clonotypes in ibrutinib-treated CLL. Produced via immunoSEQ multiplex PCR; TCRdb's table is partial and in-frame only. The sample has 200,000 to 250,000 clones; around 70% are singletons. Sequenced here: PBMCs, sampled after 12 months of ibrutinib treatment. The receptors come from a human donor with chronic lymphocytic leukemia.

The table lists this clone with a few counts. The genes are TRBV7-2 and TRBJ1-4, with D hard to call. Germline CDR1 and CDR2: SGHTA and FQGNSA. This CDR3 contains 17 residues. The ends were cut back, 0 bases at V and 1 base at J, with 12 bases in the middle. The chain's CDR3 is CASSLAATRGTNEKLFF. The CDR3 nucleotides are TGTGCCAGCAGCTTAGCAGCAACCCGGGGAACTAATGAAAAACTGTTTTTT.

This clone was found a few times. This CDR3 reads CASSTHRNTEAFF. CDR3 sequence (DNA): TGTGCCAGTAGTACGCACAGGAACACTGAAGCTTTCTTT. The V call is TRBV19, the J call TRBJ1-1; D gene unclear. Germline CDR1 is LNHDA and CDR2 is SQIVND (reference sequence). The CDR3 consists of 13 residues. The V end lost 4 bases, the J end lost 1 base, and 7 bases lay between the germline ends.

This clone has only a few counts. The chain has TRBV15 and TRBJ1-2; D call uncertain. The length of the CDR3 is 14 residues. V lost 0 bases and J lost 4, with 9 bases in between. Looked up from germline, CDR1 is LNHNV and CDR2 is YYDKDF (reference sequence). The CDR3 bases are TGTGCCACCAGCAGAGATTTGACCGTCTATGGCTACACCTTC. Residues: CATSRDLTVYGYTF.

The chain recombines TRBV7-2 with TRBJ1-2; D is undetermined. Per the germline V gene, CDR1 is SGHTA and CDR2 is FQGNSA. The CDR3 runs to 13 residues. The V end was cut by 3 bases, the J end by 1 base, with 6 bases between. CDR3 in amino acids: CASSLYFNYGYTF. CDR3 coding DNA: TGTGCCAGCAGCTTGTATTTTAACTATGGCTACACCTTC.

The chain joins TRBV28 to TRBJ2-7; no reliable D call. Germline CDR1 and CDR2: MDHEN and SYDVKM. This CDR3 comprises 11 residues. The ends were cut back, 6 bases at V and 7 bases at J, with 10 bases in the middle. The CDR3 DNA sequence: TGTGCCAGCAGCGCCAGAGTAGAGCAGTACTTC. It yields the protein CASSARVEQYF.

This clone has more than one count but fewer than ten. CDR3 DNA sequence: TGTGCCAGCAGTAGAGACAGGGGGCCCCCCTACGAGCAGTACTTC. Encoded protein: CASSRDRGPPYEQYF. The V gene is TRBV2, the J gene TRBJ2-7; 10 bases match TRBD1. Per the germline V gene, CDR1 is SNHLY and CDR2 is FYNNEI. The CDR3 is 15 amino acids. J gave up 2 bases and V 5 bases, and 6 bases lay outside the gene matches.

The CDR3 region is CASSAGGGTDTQYF. As DNA, the CDR3 is TGTGCCAGCAGCGCGGGGGGCGGAACAGATACGCAGTATTTT. This sequence joins TRBV9 and TRBJ2-3, with D perhaps TRBD2 (7 bases). CDR1 is SGDLS, CDR2 YYNGEE, per germline. The CDR3 is 14 amino acids. V was clipped by 3 bases and J by 3 bases, with 11 bases between them.

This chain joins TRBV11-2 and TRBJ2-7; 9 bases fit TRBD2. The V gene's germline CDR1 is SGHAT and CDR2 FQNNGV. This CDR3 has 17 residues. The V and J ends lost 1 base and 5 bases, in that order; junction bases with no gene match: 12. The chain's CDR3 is CASSLAQGLAGTHEQYF. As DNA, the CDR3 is TGTGCCAGCAGCTTAGCTCAAGGGCTAGCGGGAACCCACGAGCAGTACTTC.